This entry lists 32 T cell receptor beta chains sequenced from one sample in a study of shared clonotypes between healthy human individuals. Clones were read by immunoSEQ multiplex PCR, and TCRdb kept only the in-frame ones, dropping some. The sample lists hundreds of thousands of clones, 90% to 96% seen once, with 0.06% in the top ten. Sequencing used naive CD4+ T cells sorted from blood. The subset: CD45RA+ positively selected. The origin of the receptors is a woman aged 25 to 39 in good health.

The J gene is TRBJ2-2, the V gene TRBV30; 7 positions agree with TRBD1. This CDR3 comprises 16 residues. Germline CDR1 and CDR2: GTSNPN and SVGIG (reference sequence). The junction had 13 bases not matched to a gene; V was cut back by 2 bases and J by 7 bases. The DNA for the CDR3 is TGTGCCTGGAGTTCGTTGGCAGGGGGTTACTACGGGGAGCTGTTTTTT. It is translated as CAWSSLAGGYYGELFF.

The chain couples TRBV27 to TRBJ1-4, with no clear D. The ends were cut back, 6 bases at V and 10 bases at J, with 15 bases in the middle. The germline gives CDR1 MNHEY, CDR2 SMNVEV (reference sequence). The CDR3 contains 13 residues. The CDR3 nucleotides read TGTGCCAGCAGATCCGGGCCATTGGGAAAACTGTTTTTT. Its translation is CASRSGPLGKLFF.

The count of this clone is one. The genes are TRBV25-1 and TRBJ1-1; no clear D gene. Germline-derived CDR1 and CDR2 are MGHDK and SYGVNS. The CDR3 is made up of 14 amino acids. The ends were cut back, 3 bases at V and 8 bases at J, with 16 bases in the middle. The CDR3 DNA reads as TGTGCCAGCAGTGACGCATCGGGGAGGATAGAAGCTTTCTTT. As protein: CASSDASGRIEAFF.

This chain joins TRBV11-3 and TRBJ2-3; no reliable D call. Per germline, CDR1 SGHNT and CDR2 YENEEA. Trimming removed 0 bases from V and 6 bases from J, with 10 bases in between. This CDR3 has 14 amino acids. This CDR3 reads CASSLDPETDTQYF. The CDR3 DNA is TGTGCCAGCAGCTTAGATCCGGAGACTGATACGCAGTATTTT.

The J gene is TRBJ2-7, the V gene TRBV7-6; 8 bases agree with TRBD2. From germline, CDR1 is SGHVS and CDR2 FNYEAQ. The CDR3 covers 15 residues. V lost 5 bases and J lost 7; bases outside the gene matches: 13. CDR3 bases: TGTGCCAGCAGCAAATTAGCGGGAAAAGTTGGAGAGCAGTACTTC. This encodes CASSKLAGKVGEQYF.

The chain links TRBV5-4 to TRBJ2-2, with 12 bases that match TRBD2. V dropped 4 bases and J dropped 1; count of bases not matched to a gene: 5. Germline CDR1 reads SGHNT; CDR2 reads YYREEE (reference sequence). This CDR3 contains 17 residues. CDR3 in DNA: TGTGCCAGCAGCCAACCGACTAGCGGGAGGAACACCGGGGAGCTGTTTTTT. Protein: CASSQPTSGRNTGELFF.

The chain employs TRBV28 and TRBJ1-1; D is perhaps TRBD1 (5 bases). The CDR3 is 14 amino acids. Germline V CDR1 and CDR2: MDHEN, SYDVKM. Trimming pared 6 bases from V and 3 bases from J, leaving 14 bases between. CDR3 loop: CASSLASGHTEAFF. In DNA form, the CDR3 reads TGTGCCAGCAGCCTAGCGTCAGGGCACACTGAAGCTTTCTTT.

The V call is TRBV18, the J call TRBJ2-5; D unclear. The closer fit of TRBJ2-7 to the DNA end suggests the J call may be wrong. From germline, CDR1 is KGHSH and CDR2 LQKENI. The CDR3 spans 16 residues. In nucleotides, the CDR3 is TGTGCCAGCTCACCGGAAACAGTATTCTTAATCCACGAGCAGTACTTC. It encodes CASSPETVFLIHEQYF.

This clone was seen once. The chain links TRBV14 to TRBJ2-5, with TRBD1 matching 8 bases. The J call is uncertain, as TRBJ2-7 better fits the DNA end. The CDR3 has 16 amino acids. CDR1 is SGHDN and CDR2 is FVKESK in the germline V gene. The CDR3 DNA reads as TGTGCCAGCAGCGGCCGGGACAGGTACCCCCACTACGAGCAGTACTTC. It yields the protein CASSGRDRYPHYEQYF.

The chain combines TRBV6-1 with TRBJ2-7; no reliable D call. This CDR3 is built from 13 residues. Germline CDR1 MNHNS, CDR2 SASEGT. With 4 bases removed from V and 2 bases from J, the gap between germline ends came to 9 bases. CDR3 loop: CASSVGTTYEQYF. CDR3 DNA: TGTGCCAGCAGTGTGGGCACTACCTACGAGCAGTACTTC.

The V call is TRBV27, the J call TRBJ2-3, with 8 bases aligning to TRBD2. Germline V lookup: CDR1 MNHEY, CDR2 SMNVEV (reference sequence). Trimming took 6 bases from V and 5 from J; bases not matched to a gene: 16. The CDR3 contains 17 residues. The CDR3 reads CASSEKSGRGFRDTQYF. The CDR3 nucleotides read TGTGCCAGCAGCGAAAAAAGCGGGAGAGGGTTCAGAGATACGCAGTATTTT.

The rearrangement links TRBV7-7 to TRBJ1-5, with D perhaps TRBD1 (5 bases). The germline V gene encodes CDR1 SSHAT and CDR2 FNYEAQ (reference sequence). The CDR3 has 16 amino acids. The germline V and J ends were trimmed by 2 bases and 6 bases, with 17 bases remaining between them. DNA of the CDR3: TGTGCCAGCAGCTTAAGTAGGACACAGGTAGTTCAGCCCCAGCATTTT. The encoded protein is CASSLSRTQVVQPQHF.

The chain recombines TRBV28 with TRBJ1-3, with 7 positions matching TRBD1. The germline gives CDR1 MDHEN, CDR2 SYDVKM. This CDR3 spans 17 amino acids. The ends lost 1 base at V and 2 bases at J; junction bases unmatched: 8. The CDR3 sequence: CASSLSRKTGTGNTIYF. The CDR3 DNA follows: TGTGCCAGCAGTTTATCCCGAAAGACAGGGACTGGAAACACCATATATTTT.

The V gene is TRBV7-8, the J gene TRBJ2-5; TRBD1 aligns across 9 bases. The J call is doubtful: the DNA matches TRBJ2-7 better. This CDR3 spans 15 amino acids. Germline V gene sequence: CDR1 SGHVS, CDR2 FQNEAQ. Here the CDR3 reads CASSIEGTGPYEQYF. Here the CDR3 DNA reads TGTGCCAGCAGCATAGAGGGGACAGGGCCCTACGAGCAGTACTTC.

J is TRBJ2-7 and V is TRBV6-5; TRBD2 aligns across 8 bases. V was clipped by 3 bases and J by 2 bases; unmatched bases: 6. CDR1 is MNHEY, CDR2 SVGAGI, per germline. The CDR3 is 15 amino acids. The CDR3 here is CASSYTSGDAYEQYF. The CDR3 DNA is TGTGCCAGCAGTTATACTAGCGGTGATGCCTACGAGCAGTACTTC.

This clone has just one count. The chain has TRBV7-2 and TRBJ2-7; tentatively, D is TRBD1 (6 bases). Germline CDR1 SGHTA, CDR2 FQGNSA. The length of the CDR3 is 14 residues. With 1 base removed from V and 6 bases from J, the gap between germline ends came to 13 bases. The CDR3 region has the DNA TGTGCCAGCAGCTTAGGCAGGGGTAGTCTCGAGCAGTACTTC. Translated, it gives CASSLGRGSLEQYF.

The rearrangement joins TRBV19 to TRBJ1-5; TRBD1 agrees at 7 bases. Looked up from germline, CDR1 is LNHDA and CDR2 is SQIVND (reference sequence). The CDR3 extends over 13 amino acids. After removal of 5 bases from V and 11 bases from J, the junction contained 9 bases not matched to a gene. The CDR3 DNA reads as TGTGCCAGTAGTGGGGTCGACAGGGCGGCCCAGCATTTT. The encoded protein is CASSGVDRAAQHF.

This rearrangement joins TRBV18 to TRBJ2-6, with 7 bases lining up with TRBD2. Trimming removed 3 bases from V and 0 bases from J; junction bases left unmatched: 14. Germline V gives CDR1 KGHSH, CDR2 LQKENI. The CDR3 consists of 20 residues. The CDR3 loop is CASSPPHTSVFYSGANVLTF. In nucleotides, the CDR3 is TGTGCCAGCTCACCTCCACATACTAGCGTTTTCTACTCTGGGGCCAACGTCCTGACTTTC.

The chain joins TRBV7-9 to TRBJ1-6; TRBD1 matches 7 bases. The CDR3 consists of 16 residues. Germline values: CDR1 SEHNR, CDR2 FQNEAQ (reference sequence). Trimming removed 5 bases from V and 9 bases from J; junction bases left unmatched: 13. CDR3 amino acids: CASSREGTVRSSPLHF. The CDR3 DNA reads TGTGCCAGCAGCAGGGAGGGGACAGTCCGAAGTTCACCCCTCCACTTT.

V and J are TRBV12-5 and TRBJ2-5; 13 bases match TRBD2. The CDR3 totals 21 residues. V was clipped by 1 base and J by 5 bases; unmatched bases: 19. In germline, CDR1 is LGHNT, CDR2 FRNRAP. The DNA for the CDR3 is TGTGCTAGTGGTTTGGGGCGGGACAGCGCACTAGCGGGAGGGAATTGGGAGACCCAGTACTTC. Its translation: CASGLGRDSALAGGNWETQYF.

The J gene is TRBJ2-7, the V gene TRBV5-1; 8 nucleotides match TRBD1. The V segment lost 3 bases and the J segment 6 bases; nucleotides outside the gene matches: 11. This CDR3 has 15 amino acids. Germline V gives CDR1 SGHRS, CDR2 YFSETQ. The CDR3 here is CASSSRQGTLVEQYF. In nucleotides, the CDR3 is TGCGCCAGCAGCTCCCGACAGGGGACTCTTGTCGAGCAGTACTTC.

The rearrangement links TRBV5-1 to TRBJ2-3; D is possibly TRBD2 (6 bases). This CDR3 is 16 amino acids long. The V end lost 4 bases, the J end lost 0 bases, and 15 bases lay between the germline ends. Germline CDR1 reads SGHRS; CDR2 reads YFSETQ. The CDR3 DNA sequence: TGCGCCAGCAGCGTGAGGCCCGGGACTAGCACAGATACGCAGTATTTT. Protein product: CASSVRPGTSTDTQYF.

This clone was found once. The CDR3 protein is CASSFGSNQPQHF. The CDR3, as DNA: TGCGCCAGCAGTTTTGGTAGCAATCAGCCCCAGCATTTT. V gene TRBV5-1 combines with J gene TRBJ1-5; D is uncertain. CDR3 length: 13 amino acids. V dropped 5 bases and J dropped 0 bases, with 6 bases sitting between them. Germline assignment: CDR1 SGHRS and CDR2 YFSETQ.

The CDR3 sequence: CASSPRDRGSDEQYF. CDR3 in DNA: TGCGCCAGCAGCCCCCGGGACAGGGGCAGCGACGAGCAGTACTTC. The J gene is TRBJ2-7, the V gene TRBV5-1; TRBD1 matches at 10 bases. CDR3 length equals 15 residues. Germline CDR1 and CDR2: SGHRS and YFSETQ. Trimming cost V 4 bases and J 5 bases; bases outside gene matches: 9.

The CDR3 nucleotides read TGTGCCAGCAGTGAAGAGGGGTGGCGCTACGAAAAGAATCAGCCCCAGCATTTT. Its protein product is CASSEEGWRYEKNQPQHF. The chain combines TRBV6-1 with TRBJ1-5; D may be TRBD1 (5 bases). From germline, CDR1 is MNHNS and CDR2 SASEGT. The CDR3 runs 18 residues. Trimming stripped 1 base from V and 4 bases from J, with 20 bases between.

This clone was seen a few times. This chain links TRBV11-2 with TRBJ1-3; D not certain. The germline gives CDR1 SGHAT, CDR2 FQNNGV. The CDR3 runs to 13 residues. V lost 1 base, J lost 7 bases, and 8 bases lay in between. The chain's CDR3 is CASSLVARNTIYF. The CDR3 DNA reads TGTGCCAGCAGCTTAGTCGCCCGCAACACCATATATTTT.

The chain carries TRBV28 and TRBJ2-7; weak D call: TRBD1 (6 bases). The germline V gene encodes CDR1 MDHEN and CDR2 SYDVKM. Trimming left V 5 bases short and J 1 base short, with 18 bases between. The CDR3 sequence is 16 residues long. CDR3 residues: CASSLDPGQGSYEQYF. The CDR3 bases are TGTGCCAGCAGTCTCGATCCGGGACAAGGTTCCTACGAGCAGTACTTC. Using reference TRBV28 and TRBJ2-7 for the parts outside the CDR3, the full variable domain is DVKVTQSSRYLVKRTGEKVFLECVQDMDHENMFWYRQDPGLGLRLIYFSYDVKMKEKGDIPEGYSVSREKKERFSLILESASTNQTSMYLCASSLDPGQGSYEQYFGPGTRLTVT.

Here the CDR3 DNA reads TGTGCCAGTAGTTCCCAGGGGCTGACGCAAGAGCAGTACTTC. Amino acids: CASSSQGLTQEQYF. The rearrangement uses TRBV19 and TRBJ2-7; D is perhaps TRBD1 (6 bases). The CDR3 has 14 residues. From germline, CDR1 is LNHDA and CDR2 SQIVND (reference sequence). Trimming took 5 bases from V and 7 from J, leaving 18 bases between them.

In its sample, this clone was seen once. The chain employs TRBV28 and TRBJ1-5; weak D call: TRBD1 (6 bases). V lost 1 base and J lost 4, with 20 bases in between. There are 18 residues in the CDR3. The V gene's germline CDR1 is MDHEN and CDR2 SYDVKM. The CDR3 DNA follows: TGTGCCAGCAGTTTATTTTCTTTACGCGGGACAACTAATCAGCCCCAGCATTTT. Residues: CASSLFSLRGTTNQPQHF.

The gene calls are TRBV19 and TRBJ2-5; 9 positions agree with TRBD1. The CDR3 is 16 residues long. Germline V gene data show CDR1 as LNHDA and CDR2 as SQIVND (reference sequence). With V trimmed by 3 bases and J by 6 bases, 11 bases remained unmatched. CDR3 coding DNA: TGTGCCAGTAGTATCTTTTACAGGGGGCAATCGAAGACCCAGTACTTC. Translating it yields CASSIFYRGQSKTQYF.

This chain uses TRBV28 with TRBJ2-7; 9 bases fit TRBD2. Looked up from germline, CDR1 is MDHEN and CDR2 is SYDVKM. V trimming: 6 bases; J trimming: 4 bases; junction bases outside the gene matches: 7. CDR3 length: 14 residues. CDR3 nucleotides: TGTGCCAGCAGACCGCATAGCGGGAGTTACGAGCAGTACTTC. Amino acids: CASRPHSGSYEQYF.

V gene TRBV15 combines with J gene TRBJ2-7; tentatively, D is TRBD1 (6 bases). CDR1 and CDR2 from the germline V gene are LNHNV and YYDKDF (reference sequence). V lost 0 bases, J lost 6 bases, and 6 bases lay in between. The CDR3 is made up of 12 amino acids. The CDR3 DNA reads as TGTGCCACCAGCAGAGAACAGGGCGAGCAGTACTTC. This encodes CATSREQGEQYF.